Presented here are 27 T cell receptor beta chains from one specimen sequenced in a study of OX40 agonist ivuxolimab in advanced cancers. Assay: immunoSEQ multiplex PCR; the TCRdb copy retains only in-frame clones and omits some. Of about 58,000 clones in the sample, less than 90% were seen once. The specimen comprised CD4+ or CD8+ T cells sorted from blood, sampled in a trial of the OX40 agonist ivuxolimab. The receptors shown here come from an adult with an advanced solid tumor such as melanoma, head and neck, liver or kidney cancer.

The chain uses TRBV9 and TRBJ2-5; D not resolved. CDR3 length: 13 residues. Trimming took 4 bases from V and 4 from J, leaving 11 bases between them. The germline gives CDR1 SGDLS, CDR2 YYNGEE. The CDR3 protein is CASSSTLRETQYF. CDR3 nucleotides: TGTGCCAGCAGCAGCACGCTAAGAGAGACCCAGTACTTC.

This chain joins TRBV30 and TRBJ2-3; D ambiguous. The CDR3 spans 14 residues. Per germline, CDR1 GTSNPN and CDR2 SVGIG (reference sequence). The V and J ends lost 0 bases and 4 bases respectively, with 11 bases between them. The CDR3 DNA follows: TGTGCCTGGAGTGTATTCGATGGGGCAGATACGCAGTATTTT. It codes for CAWSVFDGADTQYF.

J is TRBJ1-2 and V is TRBV28, with D possibly matching TRBD1 (5 bases). The CDR3 covers 12 residues. Looked up from germline, CDR1 is MDHEN and CDR2 is SYDVKM. With 7 bases removed from V and 3 bases from J, the gap between germline ends came to 9 bases. Here the CDR3 reads CASTSGDYGYTF. In DNA form, the CDR3 reads TGTGCCAGCACATCGGGGGACTATGGCTACACCTTC.

This clone showed up just once. The chain is built from TRBV28 and TRBJ2-5; D may be TRBD1 (6 bases). Germline V gene lookup returns CDR1 MDHEN and CDR2 SYDVKM. This CDR3 spans 12 amino acids. Trimming took 6 bases from V and 8 from J, leaving 13 bases between them. CDR3 nucleotide sequence: TGTGCCAGCAGCAAGGACAGTCCCACCCAGTACTTC. Protein product: CASSKDSPTQYF.

The gene calls are TRBV10-3 and TRBJ2-3; TRBD2 matches at 7 bases. Trimming at V came to 8 bases and at J to 3 bases, leaving 8 bases not matched to a gene. Germline V gene data show CDR1 as ENHRY and CDR2 as SYGVKD. This CDR3 spans 14 amino acids. Here the CDR3 reads CAIWEGRGTDTQYF. The DNA for the CDR3 is TGTGCCATCTGGGAGGGGCGCGGGACAGATACGCAGTATTTT.

This clone appeared once. The chain employs TRBV7-2 and TRBJ2-7; TRBD2 matches 8 bases. Germline CDR1 and CDR2: SGHTA and FQGNSA. V shed 4 bases and J 2 bases; nucleotides not matched to a gene: 7. CDR3 length equals 15 residues. The CDR3 is CASSSSFGGAYEQYF. CDR3 sequence (DNA): TGTGCCAGCAGCTCCTCATTCGGGGGGGCCTACGAGCAGTACTTC. Full variable domain (rest looked up from reference TRBV7-2 and TRBJ2-7): GAGVSQSPSNKVTEKGKDVELRCDPISGHTALYWYRQSLGQGLEFLIYFQGNSAPDKSGLPSDRFSAERTGGSVSTLTIQRTQQEDSAVYLCASSSSFGGAYEQYFGPGTRLTVT.

This clone was seen only once. The chain links TRBV7-2 to TRBJ2-7, with 10 bases that match TRBD2. Germline CDR1 SGHTA, CDR2 FQGNSA. The CDR3 is 14 residues long. The junction had 4 bases not matched to a gene; V was cut back by 7 bases and J by 1 base. The CDR3 DNA follows: TGTGCCAGCACCAGGACTAGCGGATCCTACGAGCAGTACTTC. This codes for CASTRTSGSYEQYF.

The gene calls are TRBV4-2 and TRBJ1-3, with 9 bases lining up with TRBD1. V shed 0 bases and J 16 bases; nucleotides not matched to a gene: 13. The CDR3 consists of 15 residues. Germline CDR1 LGHNA, CDR2 YNFKEQ. CDR3 bases: TGTGCCAGCAGCCAAGATCTCGGGACAGGGTCCGCTGTGTATTTT. This translates into CASSQDLGTGSAVYF.

The chain's CDR3 is CASSLARFGTSLDTQYF. In DNA form, the CDR3 reads TGTGCCAGCAGCTTAGCGCGTTTTGGGACTAGCCTAGATACGCAGTATTTT. V gene TRBV7-8 combines with J gene TRBJ2-3; 9 nucleotides match TRBD2. CDR3 length: 17 amino acids. The ends lost 0 bases at V and 5 bases at J; junction bases unmatched: 9. Germline lookup yields CDR1 SGHVS and CDR2 FQNEAQ.

The chain uses TRBV6-1 and TRBJ1-5, with a possible D match to TRBD1 (5 bases). CDR1 MNHNS and CDR2 SASEGT come from the germline V gene. The V end lost 4 bases, the J end lost 3 bases, and 7 bases lay between the germline ends. The CDR3 contains 13 residues. CDR3 sequence: CASSGQYNQPQHF. CDR3 coding DNA: TGTGCCAGCAGTGGACAGTACAATCAGCCCCAGCATTTT.

The chain couples TRBV9 to TRBJ2-2; the D is unclear. The CDR3 is 15 amino acids. Germline V lookup: CDR1 SGDLS, CDR2 YYNGEE. Trimming took off 5 bases at V and 1 base at J, with 12 bases between the two ends. The CDR3 DNA reads as TGTGCCAGCAGGAAAGGCTACCTGAACACCGGGGAGCTGTTTTTT. Translation: CASRKGYLNTGELFF.

This clone is a singleton in its sample. This rearrangement joins TRBV19 to TRBJ2-2, with 12 bases matching TRBD2. The V gene's germline CDR1 is LNHDA and CDR2 SQIVND (reference sequence). Trimming took 3 bases from V and 3 from J; bases not matched to a gene: 2. The CDR3 totals 16 residues. The CDR3 DNA is TGTGCCAGTAGTATTTGGACTAGCGGGGACACCGGGGAGCTGTTTTTT. It codes for CASSIWTSGDTGELFF.

The CDR3 loop is CASSESAGANVLTF. The DNA of the CDR3 is TGTGCCAGCAGCGAGAGCGCCGGGGCCAACGTCCTGACTTTC. The genes are TRBV9 and TRBJ2-6; D is unresolved. CDR1 SGDLS and CDR2 YYNGEE come from the germline V gene. The germline V and J ends were trimmed by 3 bases and 4 bases, with 8 bases remaining between them. CDR3 length: 14 amino acids. The full variable domain, completed using reference TRBV9 and TRBJ2-6, is DSGVTQTPKHLITATGQRVTLRCSPRSGDLSVYWYQQSLDQGLQFLIQYYNGEERAKGNILERFSAQQFPDLHSELNLSSLELGDSALYFCASSESAGANVLTFGAGSRLTVL.

J is TRBJ2-1 and V is TRBV28; 10 nucleotides match TRBD2. Trimming took 10 bases from V and 2 from J; bases not matched to a gene: 17. Germline V gene sequence: CDR1 MDHEN, CDR2 SYDVKM. The CDR3 is 18 amino acids. This CDR3 reads CATSSVSGGGSTYNEQFF. The CDR3 DNA sequence: TGTGCCACCTCGTCGGTCAGCGGGGGGGGCTCAACCTACAATGAGCAGTTCTTC.

V and J are TRBV18 and TRBJ2-5; D is undetermined. V lost 2 bases and J lost 4, with 11 bases in between. The CDR3 is 14 amino acids. From germline, CDR1 is KGHSH and CDR2 LQKENI. CDR3 DNA sequence: TGTGCCAGCTCACCATTTACCGCCCGAGAGACCCAGTACTTC. It is translated as CASSPFTARETQYF.

CDR3 coding DNA: TGCGCCAGCAGGGGGCGGTCGGTCAAAAACATTCAGTACTTC. Amino acid sequence: CASRGRSVKNIQYF. The chain combines TRBV4-3 with TRBJ2-4; tentatively, D is TRBD1 (5 bases). From germline, CDR1 is LGHNA and CDR2 YSLEER. V shed 6 bases and J shed 3 bases, with 12 bases lying between them. The CDR3 has 14 residues.

The V and J genes are TRBV7-9 and TRBJ1-2, with a weak D call TRBD1 (5 bases). With 7 bases removed from V and 3 bases from J, the gap between germline ends came to 12 bases. Germline CDR1 is SEHNR and CDR2 is FQNEAQ (reference sequence). This CDR3 comprises 13 residues. CDR3 bases: TGTGCCAGCAAGGTGGGGGAGCACTATGGCTACACCTTC. As protein: CASKVGEHYGYTF.

V gene TRBV9 combines with J gene TRBJ1-3; TRBD1 is a possible D gene (5 bases). Trimming pared 4 bases from V and 0 bases from J, leaving 20 bases between. This CDR3 contains 18 residues. The germline V gene encodes CDR1 SGDLS and CDR2 YYNGEE. The CDR3 DNA sequence: TGTGCCAGCAGCCCGCTCGGGGACGGCAAGAGCTCTGGAAACACCATATATTTT. Translation: CASSPLGDGKSSGNTIYF. Together with reference TRBV9 and TRBJ1-3, the CDR3 gives the full variable domain: DSGVTQTPKHLITATGQRVTLRCSPRSGDLSVYWYQQSLDQGLQFLIQYYNGEERAKGNILERFSAQQFPDLHSELNLSSLELGDSALYFCASSPLGDGKSSGNTIYFGEGSWLTVV.

The rearrangement links TRBV5-8 to TRBJ2-5; D is perhaps TRBD2 (7 bases). V was cut by 4 bases and J by 6 bases, with 16 bases left in between. Germline loops: CDR1 SGHTS, CDR2 YDEGEE. The CDR3 is 14 residues long. The CDR3 DNA reads TGTGCCAGCAGCCTCGGGGGGCTTAAGAAGACCCAGTACTTC. Translated, it gives CASSLGGLKKTQYF. The full variable domain, its missing parts supplied by reference TRBV5-8 and TRBJ2-5, is EAGVTQSPTHLIKTRGQQATLRCSPISGHTSVYWYQQALGLGLQFLLWYDEGEERNRGNFPPRFSGRQFPNYSSELNVNALELEDSALYLCASSLGGLKKTQYFGPGTRLLVL.

J is TRBJ2-2 and V is TRBV7-3; perhaps D is TRBD1 or TRBD2 (5 bases each). Germline V gene data show CDR1 as SGHTA and CDR2 as FQGTGA. Trimming took 4 bases from V and 0 from J, leaving 9 bases between them. The CDR3 contains 15 residues. The CDR3: CASSYRGPNTGELFF. The CDR3 DNA reads TGTGCCAGCAGCTACCGGGGCCCGAACACCGGGGAGCTGTTTTTT.

The chain couples TRBV19 to TRBJ1-2, with 9 bases that match TRBD1. The ends lost 7 bases at V and 2 bases at J; junction bases unmatched: 5. The CDR3 totals 14 residues. The germline gives CDR1 LNHDA, CDR2 SQIVND (reference sequence). CDR3 sequence: CASTGTGGNYGYTF. The CDR3 DNA sequence: TGTGCCAGTACCGGAACAGGGGGCAACTATGGCTACACCTTC. The whole variable domain, filled in from reference TRBV19 and TRBJ1-2, reads DGGITQSPKYLFRKEGQNVTLSCEQNLNHDAMYWYRQDPGQGLRLIYYSQIVNDFQKGDIAEGYSVSREKKESFPLTVTSAQKNPTAFYLCASTGTGGNYGYTFGSGTRLTVV.

This clone showed up just a few times. This chain uses TRBV18 with TRBJ1-2; TRBD1 matches 9 bases. Germline V gene lookup returns CDR1 KGHSH and CDR2 LQKENI. V lost 2 bases and J lost 4; bases outside the gene matches: 2. This CDR3 is built from 14 residues. CDR3 coding DNA: TGTGCCAGCTCACCAACAGGGGGCATCTATGGCTACACCTTC. Its protein is CASSPTGGIYGYTF.

The CDR3 sequence is CASGAGTGEQKLFF. The DNA for the CDR3 is TGTGCCAGCGGGGCTGGGACAGGGGAGCAAAAACTGTTTTTT. The rearrangement uses TRBV27 and TRBJ1-4; 10 bases agree with TRBD1. The germline gives CDR1 MNHEY, CDR2 SMNVEV (reference sequence). The CDR3 extends over 14 amino acids. The trim removed 8 bases at V and 9 bases at J, leaving 9 bases unmatched.

The chain employs TRBV21-1 and TRBJ1-5; the table's D call, TRBD1, has no DNA check behind it. TRBV21-1 is assigned pseudogene status. The CDR3 has 18 residues. CDR3 loop: CASSKRSRGGEENQPQHF. CDR3 nucleotide sequence: TGTGCCAGCAGCAAACGTAGTCGAGGGGGTGAAGAAAATCAGCCCCAGCATTTT.

The rearrangement uses TRBV7-2 and TRBJ2-7, with D perhaps TRBD2 (6 bases). The CDR3 has 15 amino acids. V was shortened by 5 bases and J by 4 bases, with 18 bases between the two germline ends. The germline CDR1 and CDR2 sequences are SGHTA and FQGNSA. CDR3 nucleotides: TGTGCCAGCAGCGTCCAGCCCATGAGCGGGTACGAGCAGTACTTC. Its protein product is CASSVQPMSGYEQYF.

The rearrangement joins TRBV30 to TRBJ2-5; D is uncertain. Trimming took 2 bases from V and 4 from J, leaving 8 bases between them. This CDR3 spans 12 amino acids. Germline V gene lookup returns CDR1 GTSNPN and CDR2 SVGIG (reference sequence). The CDR3 coding sequence is TGTGCCTGGAGTCCCCTTGCAGAGACCCAGTACTTC. Amino acid sequence: CAWSPLAETQYF. Full variable domain (rest looked up from reference TRBV30 and TRBJ2-5): SQTIHQWPATLVQPVGSPLSLECTVEGTSNPNLYWYRQAAGRGLQLLFYSVGIGQISSEVPQNLSASRPQDRQFILSSKKLLLSDSGFYLCAWSPLAETQYFGPGTRLLVL.

J is TRBJ2-5 and V is TRBV4-1; TRBD2 aligns across 9 bases. Germline assignment: CDR1 MGHRA and CDR2 YSYEKL. V shed 2 bases and J 2 bases; nucleotides not matched to a gene: 15. CDR3 size: 19 residues. CDR3 residues: CASSQILVAGAGSQETQYF. CDR3 coding DNA: TGCGCCAGCAGCCAAATTCTGGTAGCGGGGGCAGGTTCTCAAGAGACCCAGTACTTC.